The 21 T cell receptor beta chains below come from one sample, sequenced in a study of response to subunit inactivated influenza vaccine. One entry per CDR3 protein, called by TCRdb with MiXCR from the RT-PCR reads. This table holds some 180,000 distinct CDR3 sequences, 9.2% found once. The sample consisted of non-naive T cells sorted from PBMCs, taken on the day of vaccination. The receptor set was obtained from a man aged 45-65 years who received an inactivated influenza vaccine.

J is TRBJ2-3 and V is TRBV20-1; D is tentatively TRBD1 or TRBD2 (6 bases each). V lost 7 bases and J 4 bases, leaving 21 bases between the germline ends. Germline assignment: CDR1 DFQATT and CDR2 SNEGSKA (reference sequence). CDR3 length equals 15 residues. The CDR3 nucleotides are TGCAGTGATTCGGGGGCCCCTCCCCGGGCAGATACGCAGTATTTT. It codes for CSDSGAPPRADTQYF.

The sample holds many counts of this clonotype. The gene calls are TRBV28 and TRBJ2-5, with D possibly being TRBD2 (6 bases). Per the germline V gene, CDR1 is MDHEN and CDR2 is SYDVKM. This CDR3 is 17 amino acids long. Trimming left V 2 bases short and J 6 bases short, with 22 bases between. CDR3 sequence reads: CASSLKLRRGGSQTQYF. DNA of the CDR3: TGTGCCAGCAGTTTAAAGCTTCGCAGAGGAGGGTCGCAGACCCAGTACTTC.

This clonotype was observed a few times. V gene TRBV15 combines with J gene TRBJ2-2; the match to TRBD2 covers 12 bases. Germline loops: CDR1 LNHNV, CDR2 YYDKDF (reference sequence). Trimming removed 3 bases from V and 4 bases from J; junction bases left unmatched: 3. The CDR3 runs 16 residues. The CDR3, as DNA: TGTGCCACCAGCAGGGGACTAGCGGGCGTCACCGGGGAGCTGTTTTTT. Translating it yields CATSRGLAGVTGELFF.

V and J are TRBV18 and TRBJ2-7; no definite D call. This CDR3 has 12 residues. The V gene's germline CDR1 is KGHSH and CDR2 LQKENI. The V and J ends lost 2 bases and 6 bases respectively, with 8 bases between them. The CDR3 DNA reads TGTGCCAGCTCACCAGGGCCGGTCGAGCAGTACTTC. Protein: CASSPGPVEQYF.

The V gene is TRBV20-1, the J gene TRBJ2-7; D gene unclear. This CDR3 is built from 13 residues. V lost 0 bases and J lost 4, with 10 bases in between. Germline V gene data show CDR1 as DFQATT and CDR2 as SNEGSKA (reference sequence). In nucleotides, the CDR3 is TGCAGTGCTAGAGAAGGCAGACAATACGAGCAGTACTTC. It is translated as CSAREGRQYEQYF.

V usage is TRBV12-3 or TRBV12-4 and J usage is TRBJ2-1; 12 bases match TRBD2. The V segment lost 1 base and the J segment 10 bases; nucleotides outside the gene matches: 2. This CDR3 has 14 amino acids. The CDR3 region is CASSLVGLAGEQFF. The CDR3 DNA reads TGTGCCAGCAGTTTAGTTGGACTAGCGGGGGAGCAGTTCTTC.

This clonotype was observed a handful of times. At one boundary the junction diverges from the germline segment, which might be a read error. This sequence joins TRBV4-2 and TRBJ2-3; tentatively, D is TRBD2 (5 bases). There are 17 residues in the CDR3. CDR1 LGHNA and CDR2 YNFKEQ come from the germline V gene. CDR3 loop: CASSQEEWTASTDTQYF. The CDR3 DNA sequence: TGCGCCAGCAGCCAAGAGGAATGGACTGCTAGCACAGATACGCAGTATTTT.

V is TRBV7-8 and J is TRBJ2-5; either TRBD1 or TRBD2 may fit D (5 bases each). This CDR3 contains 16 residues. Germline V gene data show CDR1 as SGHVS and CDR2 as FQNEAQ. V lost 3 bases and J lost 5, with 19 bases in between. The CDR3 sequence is CASSLPYRGYGETQYF. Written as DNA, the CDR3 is TGTGCCAGCAGCTTGCCTTATCGGGGCTACGGTGAGACCCAGTACTTC.

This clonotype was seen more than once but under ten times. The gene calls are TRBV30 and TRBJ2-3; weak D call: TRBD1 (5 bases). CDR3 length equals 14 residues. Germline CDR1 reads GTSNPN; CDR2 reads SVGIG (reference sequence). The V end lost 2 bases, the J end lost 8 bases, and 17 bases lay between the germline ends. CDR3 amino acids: CAWSTPHPRGTQYF. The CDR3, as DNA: TGTGCCTGGAGTACACCACATCCTAGGGGTACGCAGTATTTT. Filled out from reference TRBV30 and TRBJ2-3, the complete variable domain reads SQTIHQWPATLVQPVGSPLSLECTVEGTSNPNLYWYRQAAGRGLQLLFYSVGIGQISSEVPQNLSASRPQDRQFILSSKKLLLSDSGFYLCAWSTPHPRGTQYFGPGTRLTVL.

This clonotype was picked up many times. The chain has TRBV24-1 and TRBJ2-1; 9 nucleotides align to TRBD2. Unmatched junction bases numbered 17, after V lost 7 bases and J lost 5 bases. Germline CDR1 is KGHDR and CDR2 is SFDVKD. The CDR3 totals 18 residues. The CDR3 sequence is CATRLWGQGLAGHNEQFF. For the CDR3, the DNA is TGTGCCACCAGACTTTGGGGTCAGGGGCTAGCGGGACACAATGAGCAGTTCTTC.

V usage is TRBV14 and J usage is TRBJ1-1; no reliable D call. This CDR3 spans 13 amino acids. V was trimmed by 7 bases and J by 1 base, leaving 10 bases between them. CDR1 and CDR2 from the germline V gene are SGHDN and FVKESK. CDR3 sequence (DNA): TGTGCCAGCACCAGAGGGCAGAACACTGAAGCTTTCTTT. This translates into CASTRGQNTEAFF.

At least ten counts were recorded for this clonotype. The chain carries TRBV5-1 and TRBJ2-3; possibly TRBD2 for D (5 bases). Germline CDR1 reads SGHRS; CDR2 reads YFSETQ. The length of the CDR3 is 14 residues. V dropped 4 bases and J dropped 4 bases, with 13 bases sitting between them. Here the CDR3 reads CASSDSVPADTQYF. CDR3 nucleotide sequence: TGCGCCAGCAGCGATAGCGTACCGGCAGATACGCAGTATTTT.

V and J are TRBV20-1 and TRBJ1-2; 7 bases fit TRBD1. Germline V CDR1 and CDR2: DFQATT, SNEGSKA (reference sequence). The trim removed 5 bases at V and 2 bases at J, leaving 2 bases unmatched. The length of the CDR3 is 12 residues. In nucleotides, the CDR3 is TGCAGTGCTCCGGACAGGAACTATGGCTACACCTTC. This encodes CSAPDRNYGYTF.

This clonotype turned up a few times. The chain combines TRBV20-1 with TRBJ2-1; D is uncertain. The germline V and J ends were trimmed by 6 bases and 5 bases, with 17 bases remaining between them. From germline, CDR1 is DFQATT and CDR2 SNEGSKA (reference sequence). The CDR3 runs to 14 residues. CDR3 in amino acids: CSAYQETFNNEQFF. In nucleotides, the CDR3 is TGCAGTGCCTACCAGGAGACTTTCAACAATGAGCAGTTCTTC.

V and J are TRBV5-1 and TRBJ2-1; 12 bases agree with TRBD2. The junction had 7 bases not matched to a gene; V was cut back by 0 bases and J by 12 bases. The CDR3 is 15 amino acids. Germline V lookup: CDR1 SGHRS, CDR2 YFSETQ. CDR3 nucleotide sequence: TGCGCCAGCAGCTTGGGGACTAGCGGGATTATAGGGCAGTTCTTC. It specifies CASSLGTSGIIGQFF.

The CDR3 loop is CASSPTTGEKLFF. The DNA of the CDR3 is TGTGCCAGCAGCCCTACGACAGGGGAAAAACTGTTTTTT. The chain carries TRBV12-3 or TRBV12-4 and TRBJ1-4; 7 bases are shared with TRBD1. The CDR3 is made up of 13 amino acids. V was pared by 6 bases and J by 8 bases, with 6 bases of the junction left unmatched.

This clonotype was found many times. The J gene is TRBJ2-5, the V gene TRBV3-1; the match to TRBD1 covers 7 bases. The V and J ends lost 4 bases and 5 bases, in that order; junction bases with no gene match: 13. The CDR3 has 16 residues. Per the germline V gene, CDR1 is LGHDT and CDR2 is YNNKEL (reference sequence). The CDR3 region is CASSLYSQGVVETQYF. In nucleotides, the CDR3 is TGTGCCAGCAGCCTTTACTCCCAGGGGGTTGTGGAGACCCAGTACTTC.

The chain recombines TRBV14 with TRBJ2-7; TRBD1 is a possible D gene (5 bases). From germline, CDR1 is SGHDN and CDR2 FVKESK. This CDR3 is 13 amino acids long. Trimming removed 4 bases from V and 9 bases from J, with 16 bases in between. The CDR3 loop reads CASSPSQGFRQYF. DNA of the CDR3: TGTGCCAGCAGCCCGAGCCAGGGTTTTCGGCAGTACTTC.

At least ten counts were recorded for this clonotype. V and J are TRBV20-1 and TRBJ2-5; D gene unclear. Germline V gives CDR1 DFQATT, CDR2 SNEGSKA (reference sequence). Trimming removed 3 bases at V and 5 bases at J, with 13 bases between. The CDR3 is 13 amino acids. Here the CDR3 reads CSARQSRWETQYF. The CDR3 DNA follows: TGCAGTGCTAGGCAGAGTAGATGGGAGACCCAGTACTTC.

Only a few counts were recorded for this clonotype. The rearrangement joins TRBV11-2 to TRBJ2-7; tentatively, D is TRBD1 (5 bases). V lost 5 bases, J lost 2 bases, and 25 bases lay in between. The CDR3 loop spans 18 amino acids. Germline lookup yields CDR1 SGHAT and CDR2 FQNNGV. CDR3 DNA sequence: TGTGCCAGCAGCCTATACGGACAAAACTCCCGTATTGCCTACGAGCAGTACTTC. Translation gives CASSLYGQNSRIAYEQYF.

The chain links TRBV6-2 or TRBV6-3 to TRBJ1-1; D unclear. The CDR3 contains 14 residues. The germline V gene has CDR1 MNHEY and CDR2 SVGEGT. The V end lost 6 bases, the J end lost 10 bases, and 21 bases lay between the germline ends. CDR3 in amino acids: CASSLPLLAWGAFF. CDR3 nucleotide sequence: TGTGCCAGCAGCCTACCGCTATTGGCCTGGGGAGCTTTCTTT.